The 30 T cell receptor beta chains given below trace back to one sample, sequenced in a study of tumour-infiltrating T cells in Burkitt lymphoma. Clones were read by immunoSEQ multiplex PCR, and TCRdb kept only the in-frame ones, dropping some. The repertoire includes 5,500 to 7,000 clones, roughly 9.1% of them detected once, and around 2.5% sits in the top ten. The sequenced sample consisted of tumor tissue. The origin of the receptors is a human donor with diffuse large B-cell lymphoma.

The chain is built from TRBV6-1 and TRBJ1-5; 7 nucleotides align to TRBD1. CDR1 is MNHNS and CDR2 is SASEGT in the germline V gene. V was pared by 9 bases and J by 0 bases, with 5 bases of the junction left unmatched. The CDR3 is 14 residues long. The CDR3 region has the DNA TGTGCCAGTGGACAGGAGTATAGCAATCAGCCCCAGCATTTT. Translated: CASGQEYSNQPQHF.

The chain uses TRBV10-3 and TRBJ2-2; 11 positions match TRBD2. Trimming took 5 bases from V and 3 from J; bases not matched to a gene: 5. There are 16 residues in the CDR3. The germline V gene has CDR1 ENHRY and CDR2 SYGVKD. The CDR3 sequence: CAISLLAGDDTGELFF. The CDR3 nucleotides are TGTGCCATCAGTCTACTAGCGGGGGATGACACCGGGGAGCTGTTTTTT.

The CDR3 is CASATWGQGDSPLHF. The CDR3 DNA reads as TGTGCCAGTGCGACGTGGGGACAGGGGGATTCACCCCTCCACTTT. The rearrangement uses TRBV19 and TRBJ1-6; 11 bases agree with TRBD1. CDR1 is LNHDA, CDR2 SQIVND, per germline (reference sequence). V lost 8 bases, J lost 8 bases, and 8 bases stayed unmatched. The CDR3 has 15 residues.

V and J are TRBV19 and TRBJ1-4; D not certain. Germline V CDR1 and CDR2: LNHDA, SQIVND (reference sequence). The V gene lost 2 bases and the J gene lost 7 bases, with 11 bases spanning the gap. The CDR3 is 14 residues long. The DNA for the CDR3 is TGTGCCAGTAGTATACAGACCCAGACTGAAAAACTGTTTTTT. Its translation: CASSIQTQTEKLFF.

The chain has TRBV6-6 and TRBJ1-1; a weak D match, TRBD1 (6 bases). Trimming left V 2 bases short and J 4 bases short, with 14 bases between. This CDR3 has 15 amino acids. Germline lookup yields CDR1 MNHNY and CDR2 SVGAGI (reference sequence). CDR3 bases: TGTGCCAGCAGTTACCCCCCACAGGGTGGCACTGAAGCTTTCTTT. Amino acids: CASSYPPQGGTEAFF.

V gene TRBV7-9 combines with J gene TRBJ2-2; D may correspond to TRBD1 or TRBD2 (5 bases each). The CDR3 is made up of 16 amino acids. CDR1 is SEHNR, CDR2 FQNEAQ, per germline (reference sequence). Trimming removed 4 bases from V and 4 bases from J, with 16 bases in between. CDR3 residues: CASSSQGGRFTGELFF. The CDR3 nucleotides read TGTGCCAGCAGCTCCCAGGGCGGGCGATTCACCGGGGAGCTGTTTTTT. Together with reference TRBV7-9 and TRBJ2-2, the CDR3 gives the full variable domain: DTGVSQNPRHKITKRGQNVTFRCDPISEHNRLYWYRQTLGQGPEFLTYFQNEAQLEKSRLLSDRFSAERPKGSFSTLEIQRTEQGDSAMYLCASSSQGGRFTGELFFGEGSRLTVL.

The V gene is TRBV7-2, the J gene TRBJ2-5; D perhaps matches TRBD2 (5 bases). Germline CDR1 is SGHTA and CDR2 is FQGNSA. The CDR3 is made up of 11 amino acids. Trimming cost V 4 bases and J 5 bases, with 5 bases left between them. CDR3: CASSSGETQYF. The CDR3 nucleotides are TGTGCCAGCAGCTCGGGGGAGACCCAGTACTTC.

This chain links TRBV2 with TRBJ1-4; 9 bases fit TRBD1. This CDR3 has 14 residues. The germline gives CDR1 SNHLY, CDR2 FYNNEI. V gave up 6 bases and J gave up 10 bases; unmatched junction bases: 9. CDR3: CASSQQGAEVKLFF. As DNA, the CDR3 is TGTGCCAGCAGCCAACAGGGGGCGGAGGTAAAACTGTTTTTT.

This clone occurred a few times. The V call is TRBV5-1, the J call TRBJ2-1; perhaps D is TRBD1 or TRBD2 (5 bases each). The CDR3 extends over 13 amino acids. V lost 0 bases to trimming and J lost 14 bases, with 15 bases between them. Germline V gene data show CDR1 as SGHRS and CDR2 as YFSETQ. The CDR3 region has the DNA TGCGCCAGCAGCTTGGTAGGGACCAGCGAGAAGTTCTTC. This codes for CASSLVGTSEKFF.

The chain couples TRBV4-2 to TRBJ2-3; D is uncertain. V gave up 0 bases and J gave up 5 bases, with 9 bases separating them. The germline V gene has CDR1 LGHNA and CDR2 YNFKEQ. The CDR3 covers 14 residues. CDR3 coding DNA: TGTGCCAGCAGCCAAGATTGGCTCGGAGATACGCAGTATTTT. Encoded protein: CASSQDWLGDTQYF.

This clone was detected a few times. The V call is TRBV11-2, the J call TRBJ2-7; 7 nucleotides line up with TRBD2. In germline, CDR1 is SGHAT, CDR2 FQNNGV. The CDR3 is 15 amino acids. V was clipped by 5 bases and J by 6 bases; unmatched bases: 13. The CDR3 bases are TGTGCCAGCAGCCCCATCGTGGGAGGGGCGGTCGAGCAGTACTTC. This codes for CASSPIVGGAVEQYF.

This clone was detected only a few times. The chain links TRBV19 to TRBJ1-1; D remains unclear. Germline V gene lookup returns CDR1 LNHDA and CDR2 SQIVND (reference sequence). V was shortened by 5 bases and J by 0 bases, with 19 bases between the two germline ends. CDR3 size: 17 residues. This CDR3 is CASSPTIGSFLNTEAFF. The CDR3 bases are TGTGCCAGTAGTCCCACGATTGGATCGTTTCTGAACACTGAAGCTTTCTTT.

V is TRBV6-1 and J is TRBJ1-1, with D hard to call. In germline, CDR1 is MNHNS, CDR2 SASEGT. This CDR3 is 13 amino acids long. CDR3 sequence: CLWWAGSNTEAFF. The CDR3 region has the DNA TGTTTGTGGTGGGCCGGGTCTAACACTGAAGCTTTCTTT.

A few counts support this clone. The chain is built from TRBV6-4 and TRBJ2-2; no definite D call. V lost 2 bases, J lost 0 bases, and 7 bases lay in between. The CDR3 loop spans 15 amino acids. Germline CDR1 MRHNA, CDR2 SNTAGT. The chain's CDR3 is CASSDRAANTGELFF. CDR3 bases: TGTGCCAGCAGTGACAGGGCCGCGAACACCGGGGAGCTGTTTTTT.

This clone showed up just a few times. The CDR3 DNA reads as TGTGCCAGCAGTTTAGGGCAGGGGAACACTGAAGCTTTCTTT. Its translation is CASSLGQGNTEAFF. The chain couples TRBV28 to TRBJ1-1; a weak D match, TRBD1 (5 bases). This CDR3 is built from 14 residues. Germline CDR1 and CDR2: MDHEN and SYDVKM. V was trimmed by 2 bases and J by 1 base, leaving 8 bases between them.

The DNA of the CDR3 is TGTGCCAGCAGCTTGGGGGCGGGTCAAGAGACCCAGTACTTC. It codes for CASSLGAGQETQYF. The chain uses TRBV5-5 and TRBJ2-5; perhaps TRBD2 as D (5 bases). The CDR3 length is 14 residues. The V gene's germline CDR1 is SGHKS and CDR2 YYEKEE (reference sequence). V was clipped by 0 bases and J by 2 bases, with 8 bases between them.

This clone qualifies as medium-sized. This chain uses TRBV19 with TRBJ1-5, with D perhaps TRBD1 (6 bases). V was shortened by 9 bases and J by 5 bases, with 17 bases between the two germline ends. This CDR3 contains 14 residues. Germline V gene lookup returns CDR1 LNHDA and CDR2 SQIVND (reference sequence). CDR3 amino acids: CASSQGQWYQPQHF. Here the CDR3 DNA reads TGTGCCAGCAGCCAAGGACAGTGGTATCAGCCCCAGCATTTT.

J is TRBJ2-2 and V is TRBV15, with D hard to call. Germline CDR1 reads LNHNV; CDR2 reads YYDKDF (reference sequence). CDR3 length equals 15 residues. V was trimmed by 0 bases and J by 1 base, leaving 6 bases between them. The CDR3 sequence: CATSRDRRNTGELFF. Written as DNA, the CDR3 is TGTGCCACCAGCAGAGATAGGAGGAACACCGGGGAGCTGTTTTTT.

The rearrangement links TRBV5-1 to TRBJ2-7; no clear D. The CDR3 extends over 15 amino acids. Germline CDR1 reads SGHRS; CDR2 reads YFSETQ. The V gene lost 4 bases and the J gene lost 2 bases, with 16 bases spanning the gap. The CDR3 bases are TGCGCCAGCAGCGTGGGTCAGGTGCTTACCTACGAGCAGTACTTC. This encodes CASSVGQVLTYEQYF.

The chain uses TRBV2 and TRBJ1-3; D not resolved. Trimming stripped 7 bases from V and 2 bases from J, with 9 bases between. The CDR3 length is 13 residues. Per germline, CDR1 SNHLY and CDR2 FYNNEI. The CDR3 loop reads CASNPETGNTIYF. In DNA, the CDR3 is TGTGCCAGCAACCCGGAGACTGGAAACACCATATATTTT.

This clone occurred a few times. CDR3 nucleotide sequence: TGTGCCAGCAGGGCATTGACAGGGGGTGGTTCACCCCTCCACTTT. Amino acids: CASRALTGGGSPLHF. The genes are TRBV6-1 and TRBJ1-6; 9 bases map to TRBD1. Germline V gene sequence: CDR1 MNHNS, CDR2 SASEGT. Trimming at V came to 6 bases and at J to 9 bases, leaving 9 bases not matched to a gene. The CDR3 runs to 15 residues.

The CDR3 coding sequence is TGTGCCAGCAGCTCTCAGGCAGGGTTCGATGGCTACACCTTC. As protein: CASSSQAGFDGYTF. This sequence joins TRBV7-9 and TRBJ1-2, with D possibly TRBD1 on 5 matching bases. CDR1 and CDR2 from the germline V gene are SEHNR and FQNEAQ (reference sequence). Trimming shortened V by 4 bases and J by 6 bases, and 15 bases separated the two germline ends. CDR3 length: 14 amino acids.

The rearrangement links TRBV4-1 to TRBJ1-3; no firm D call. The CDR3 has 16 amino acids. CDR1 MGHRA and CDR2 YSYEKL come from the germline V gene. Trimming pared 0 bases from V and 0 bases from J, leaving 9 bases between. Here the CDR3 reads CASSQDSGSSGNTIYF. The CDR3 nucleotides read TGCGCCAGCAGCCAAGACAGCGGAAGCTCTGGAAACACCATATATTTT.

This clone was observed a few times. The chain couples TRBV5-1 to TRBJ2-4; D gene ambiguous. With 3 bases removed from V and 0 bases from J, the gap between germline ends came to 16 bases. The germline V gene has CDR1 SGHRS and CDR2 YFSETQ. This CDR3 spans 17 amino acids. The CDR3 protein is CASSWRSPMLAKNIQYF. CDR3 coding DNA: TGCGCCAGCAGCTGGCGAAGCCCTATGCTAGCCAAAAACATTCAGTACTTC.

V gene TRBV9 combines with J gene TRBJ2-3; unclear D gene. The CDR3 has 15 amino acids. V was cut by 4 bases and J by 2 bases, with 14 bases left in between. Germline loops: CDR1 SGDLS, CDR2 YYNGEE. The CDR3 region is CASSPTGKATDTQYF. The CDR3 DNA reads TGTGCCAGCAGCCCCACCGGTAAGGCCACAGATACGCAGTATTTT.

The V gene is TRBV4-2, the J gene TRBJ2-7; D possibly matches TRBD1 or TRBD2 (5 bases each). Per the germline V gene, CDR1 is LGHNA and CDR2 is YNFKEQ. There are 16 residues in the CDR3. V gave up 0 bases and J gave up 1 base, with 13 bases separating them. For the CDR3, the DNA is TGTGCCAGCAGCCAAGAGCAGGGAGTTGAGTCCTACGAGCAGTACTTC. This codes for CASSQEQGVESYEQYF.

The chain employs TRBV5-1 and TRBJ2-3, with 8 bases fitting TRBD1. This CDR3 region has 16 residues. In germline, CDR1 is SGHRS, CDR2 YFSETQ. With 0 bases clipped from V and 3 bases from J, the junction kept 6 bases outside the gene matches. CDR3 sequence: CASSLAQGAATDTQYF. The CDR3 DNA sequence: TGCGCCAGCAGCTTGGCGCAGGGGGCAGCGACAGATACGCAGTATTTT.

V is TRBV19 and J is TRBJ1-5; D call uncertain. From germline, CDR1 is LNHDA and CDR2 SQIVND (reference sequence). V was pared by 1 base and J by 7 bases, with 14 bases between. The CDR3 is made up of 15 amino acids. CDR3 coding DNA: TGTGCCAGTAGTATAGTGGGCCTAGGAGGGCAGCCCCAGCATTTT. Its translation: CASSIVGLGGQPQHF.

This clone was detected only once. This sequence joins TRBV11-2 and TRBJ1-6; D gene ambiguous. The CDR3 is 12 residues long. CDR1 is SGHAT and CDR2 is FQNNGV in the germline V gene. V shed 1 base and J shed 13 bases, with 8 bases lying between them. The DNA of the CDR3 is TGTGCCAGCAGCTTAGTTGCCCCCCCCCTCCACTTT. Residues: CASSLVAPPLHF.

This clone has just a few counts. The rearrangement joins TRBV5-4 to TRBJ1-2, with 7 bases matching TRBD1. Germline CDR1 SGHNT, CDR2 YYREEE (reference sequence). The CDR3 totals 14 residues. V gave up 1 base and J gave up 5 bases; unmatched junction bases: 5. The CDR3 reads CASSLTGTAYGYTF. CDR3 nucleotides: TGTGCCAGCAGCTTGACCGGGACAGCATATGGCTACACCTTC. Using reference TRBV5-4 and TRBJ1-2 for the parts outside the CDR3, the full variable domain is ETGVTQSPTHLIKTRGQQVTLRCSSQSGHNTVSWYQQALGQGPQFIFQYYREEENGRGNFPPRFSGLQFPNYSSELNVNALELDDSALYLCASSLTGTAYGYTFGSGTRLTVV.